The rows below give T cell receptor beta chains drawn from one sample of a study of a mutant IDH1 vaccine in newly diagnosed glioma. TCRdb keeps only in-frame clones here, not all; method: immunoSEQ multiplex PCR. The repertoire consists of about 60,000 clones, with around 85% occurring once and the leading ten covering around 1.6%. Their recognized antigens are unknown. The sample consisted of PBMCs, taken from a glioma patient whose treatment included an IDH1 peptide vaccine. These receptors were obtained from a man aged 35-49 years with glioma. The CDR3 runs from the conserved cysteine through the conserved F or W. The D gene is left open where the match is weak. Clone size is stated in some rows and not others, as once, few, many or a class when expanded.

d_call j_call v_call clone_size cdr3_aa cdr3_nt
NA TRBJ2-3 TRBV6-1 NA CASSRASTDTQYF TGTGCCAGCAGTAGGGCTAGCACAGATACGCAGTATTTT
NA TRBJ1-5 TRBV27 NA CASSSKQGLRDNQPQHF TGTGCCAGCAGTTCTAAACAGGGCTTGAGAGACAATCAGCCCCAGCATTTT
NA TRBJ2-7 TRBV15 NA CATREAGNYEQYF TGTGCCACCAGGGAGGCGGGAAATTACGAGCAGTACTTC
TRBD1 TRBJ2-4 TRBV5-4 few CASSLGTGENIQYF TGTGCCAGCAGCTTGGGGACAGGGGAAAACATTCAGTACTTC
NA TRBJ1-5 TRBV29-1 NA CSVSTSRQPQHF TGCAGCGTCTCCACCAGTCGGCAGCCCCAGCATTTT
NA TRBJ2-7 TRBV7-2 NA CASSSYSNEQYF TGTGCCAGCAGCTCCTACTCGAACGAGCAGTACTTC
NA TRBJ2-7 TRBV5-6 NA CASSPGATYEQYF TGTGCCAGCAGCCCCGGGGCAACCTACGAGCAGTACTTC
NA TRBJ1-5 TRBV9 NA CASSVGSSSNQPQHF TGTGCCAGCAGCGTAGGGTCGAGTAGCAATCAGCCCCAGCATTTT
TRBD1 TRBJ2-7 TRBV10-3 NA CAIQGQDGWGEQYF TGTGCCATCCAAGGACAGGACGGTTGGGGCGAGCAGTACTTC
NA TRBJ1-2 TRBV5-4 NA CASSKGLDGYGYTF TGTGCCAGCAGCAAAGGTTTGGATGGATATGGCTACACCTTC
NA TRBJ1-1 TRBV7-2 once CASSLTWTEAFF TGTGCCAGCAGCTTAACGTGGACTGAAGCTTTCTTT
NA TRBJ2-2 TRBV4-3 once CASSQDWAGELFF TGCGCCAGCAGCCAAGATTGGGCCGGGGAGCTGTTTTTT
TRBD1 TRBJ2-7 TRBV23-1 NA CASSRKTGGQYF TGCGCCAGCAGTCGTAAGACAGGGGGGCAGTACTTC
NA TRBJ1-1 TRBV10-3 NA CAISKGQTEAFF TGTGCCATCAGTAAAGGACAGACTGAAGCTTTCTTT
NA TRBJ1-2 TRBV2 NA CASSANAGIGYTF TGTGCCAGCAGTGCAAATGCGGGAATCGGCTACACCTTC
NA TRBJ2-7 TRBV7-8 once CASSLVDEQYF TGTGCCAGCAGCTTAGTGGACGAGCAGTACTTC
TRBD1 TRBJ1-2 TRBV15 NA CATSRTGQGHYGYTF TGTGCCACCAGCAGGACGGGACAGGGGCACTATGGCTACACCTTC
NA TRBJ1-1 TRBV18 NA CASSPVGGMNTEAFF TGTGCCAGCTCACCGGTAGGGGGGATGAACACTGAAGCTTTCTTT
TRBD1 TRBJ2-5 TRBV19 NA CASTEHYRGQETQYF TGTGCCAGTACCGAGCATTACAGGGGCCAAGAGACCCAGTACTTC
NA TRBJ2-5 TRBV7-7 NA CASSFSGAQETQYF TGTGCTAGCAGCTTTTCCGGGGCTCAAGAGACCCAGTACTTC
NA TRBJ1-5 TRBV19 NA CASIDRGGSNQPQHF TGTGCCAGTATCGACCGTGGGGGAAGCAATCAGCCCCAGCATTTT
TRBD1 TRBJ1-2 TRBV2 NA CASSAQGAAF TGTGCCAGCAGCGCACAGGGGGCGGCCTTC
TRBD1 TRBJ1-1 TRBV6-5 NA CASSYTLTGGAFF TGTGCCAGCAGTTACACCTTGACAGGGGGAGCTTTCTTT
NA TRBJ2-2 TRBV6-5 NA CASMGRNTGELFF TGTGCCAGCATGGGCAGGAACACCGGGGAGCTGTTTTTT
NA TRBJ2-7 TRBV7-9 NA CASTHHRGAGFSYEQYF TGTGCCAGCACCCACCATCGGGGAGCGGGTTTCTCCTACGAGCAGTACTTC
TRBD2 TRBJ2-3 TRBV7-9 NA CASSTEAGWLDTQYF TGTGCCAGCAGCACCGAAGCGGGATGGCTGGATACGCAGTATTTT
TRBD2 TRBJ2-7 TRBV7-6 NA CASSNPARTRAPYEQYF TGTGCCAGCAGCAATCCCGCCCGGACTAGGGCCCCCTACGAGCAGTACTTC
NA TRBJ2-7 TRBV4-2 NA CASSRGKGGYEQYF TGTGCCAGCAGCCGAGGAAAAGGGGGTTACGAGCAGTACTTC
NA TRBJ2-7 TRBV2 once CASVRTGSSYEQYF TGTGCCAGCGTGAGGACGGGGAGCTCCTACGAGCAGTACTTC
TRBD2 TRBJ2-7 TRBV9 once CASSVGGTTSRYEQYF TGTGCCAGCAGCGTGGGCGGGACTACATCTCGCTACGAGCAGTACTTC
TRBD1 TRBJ1-5 TRBV6-5 NA CASSFYRGRQPQHF TGTGCCAGCAGTTTTTACAGGGGGAGACAGCCCCAGCATTTT
NA TRBJ2-3 TRBV7-2 NA CASSFTGGADTQYF TGTGCCAGCAGCTTCACTGGCGGGGCAGATACGCAGTATTTT
TRBD1 TRBJ2-7 TRBV18 NA CASSPPGQGLYEQYF TGTGCCAGCTCACCCCCCGGACAGGGGTTATACGAGCAGTACTTC
NA TRBJ1-3 TRBV27 NA CASSLRGFGNTIYF TGTGCCAGCAGTTTACGGGGATTTGGAAACACCATATATTTT
TRBD1 TRBJ1-2 TRBV2 once CASRFRDRSYGYTF TGTGCCAGCAGGTTCCGGGACAGATCTTATGGCTACACCTTC
NA TRBJ2-1 TRBV28 NA CASSLGGTFNEQFF TGTGCCAGCAGTTTAGGTGGGACTTTCAATGAGCAGTTCTTC
TRBD2 TRBJ2-1 TRBV6-6 NA CASSYSLAGVSNEQFF TGTGCCAGCAGTTACTCACTAGCGGGAGTATCAAATGAGCAGTTCTTC
NA TRBJ2-1 TRBV6-1 NA CASSESRYNEQFF TGTGCCAGCAGTGAGTCCAGATACAATGAGCAGTTCTTC
NA TRBJ1-2 TRBV11-2 few CATSRQGLEGYTF TGTGCCACCTCCCGTCAAGGTCTGGAGGGCTACACCTTC
TRBD1 TRBJ1-2 TRBV18 NA CASSPGTDLYGYTF TGTGCCAGCTCACCAGGGACAGACCTTTATGGCTACACCTTC
NA TRBJ2-1 TRBV4-3 NA CASSQDHAAYYNEQFF TGCGCCAGCAGCCAAGATCACGCAGCCTACTACAATGAGCAGTTCTTC
NA TRBJ2-7 TRBV2 NA CASRARTDTPYEQYF TGTGCCAGCAGAGCGAGGACAGATACACCCTACGAGCAGTACTTC
NA TRBJ2-7 TRBV18 NA CASSESGEQYF TGTGCCAGCTCAGAATCGGGCGAGCAGTACTTC
NA TRBJ2-2 TRBV29-1 NA CSVGRKGGELFF TGCAGCGTTGGTAGAAAGGGCGGGGAGCTGTTTTTT
NA TRBJ2-7 TRBV18 NA CASSPPGFRSYEQYF TGTGCCAGCTCTCCCCCGGGGTTTCGCTCCTACGAGCAGTACTTC
TRBD2 TRBJ2-7 TRBV9 NA CASSTQAGLDYEQYF TGTGCCAGCAGCACCCAAGCGGGATTAGACTACGAGCAGTACTTC
NA TRBJ2-1 TRBV19 NA CASSRGLYNEQFF TGTGCCAGTAGTCGCGGGCTATACAATGAGCAGTTCTTC
TRBD2 TRBJ2-1 TRBV7-2 NA CASRLADPNEQFF TGTGCCAGCCGGCTAGCGGACCCCAATGAGCAGTTCTTC
NA TRBJ2-5 TRBV6-1 NA CASESGGETQYF TGTGCCAGCGAATCAGGGGGGGAGACCCAGTACTTC
NA TRBJ2-7 TRBV23-1 NA CASSPDAEQYF TGCGCCAGCAGTCCGGATGCCGAGCAGTACTTC
NA TRBJ2-3 TRBV6-4 NA CASSGRDLGTDTQYF TGTGCCAGCAGTGGGCGGGATCTTGGGACAGATACGCAGTATTTT
NA TRBJ2-2 TRBV11-2 NA CATLGVTGELFF TGTGCCACTCTTGGGGTCACCGGGGAGCTGTTTTTT
NA TRBJ1-4 TRBV5-1 NA CASSPGATNEKLFF TGCGCCAGCAGCCCGGGGGCAACTAATGAAAAACTGTTTTTT
NA TRBJ2-2 TRBV9 NA CASSDDRGELFF TGTGCCAGCAGCGACGACAGAGGGGAGCTGTTTTTT
NA TRBJ2-1 TRBV10-3 NA CAISGGERYYNEQFF TGTGCCATCAGCGGAGGGGAGAGATACTACAATGAGCAGTTCTTC
TRBD2 TRBJ2-3 TRBV9 NA CASKELAGAGDTQYF TGTGCCAGCAAAGAACTAGCGGGAGCCGGGGATACGCAGTATTTT
NA TRBJ1-4 TRBV9 NA CASSGGGAGVNEKLFF TGTGCCAGCAGCGGGGGTGGGGCAGGAGTCAATGAAAAACTGTTTTTT